These T cell receptor beta chains were read from a single sample in a study of identifying expanded T cells in peripheral blood. Produced via immunoSEQ multiplex PCR; TCRdb's table is partial and in-frame only. The profile shows under 100,000 clones, roughly 81% of them singletons. The material sequenced was blood. The receptors here all came from a person aged 18 to 70 in good health. Both conserved end residues are part of each CDR3. D genes are given only for firm matches. Part of the rows lack a size; the others show once, few, many or a class for expanded clones.

TRBJ2-7 | TRBV6-5 | - | TRBD1 | TGTGCCAGCCACGGGACAGGGGGACCCTACGAGCAGTACTTC | CASHGTGGPYEQYF
TRBJ1-1 | TRBV5-6 | - | - | TGTGCCAGCAGCTTACGGGAGAACACTGAAGCTTTCTTT | CASSLRENTEAFF
TRBJ1-5 | TRBV6-1 | - | - | TGTGCCAGCGTACTTGAGATGACAATTTATCAGCCCCAGCATTTT | CASVLEMTIYQPQHF
TRBJ1-1 | TRBV10-2 | - | - | TGCGCCAGCAGTGAGTCGTTTGGGGAAATGGCTTTCTTT | CASSESFGEMAFF
TRBJ1-6 | TRBV2 | - | - | TGTGCCAGCAAAGAGGTCTACTCGCGTAATTCACCCCTCCACTTT | CASKEVYSRNSPLHF
TRBJ2-6 | TRBV15 | - | TRBD1 | TGTGCCACCAGCAGGGCCCGGGACAGAACCTACTCTGGGGCCAACGTCCTGACTTTC | CATSRARDRTYSGANVLTF
TRBJ2-1 | TRBV7-9 | - | TRBD2 | TGTGCCAGCAGCTTAGTAAAATCGACTAGCGGGGGGTCCTACAATGAGCAGTTCTTC | CASSLVKSTSGGSYNEQFF
TRBJ2-1 | TRBV2 | - | - | TGTGCCAGCCTCAAGTCTGGTGAGCAGTTCTTC | CASLKSGEQFF
TRBJ1-1 | TRBV30 | - | - | TGTGCCTGGAGTGTCTTTGGGAGAATGAACACTGAAGCTTTCTTT | CAWSVFGRMNTEAFF
TRBJ2-7 | TRBV11-3 | - | - | TGTGCCAGCAGCCAGGACAGCCGCTACGAGCAGTACTTC | CASSQDSRYEQYF
TRBJ2-3 | TRBV5-1 | - | TRBD1 | TGCGCCAGCAGCCTTCGACAGGGTGCAGATACGCAGTATTTT | CASSLRQGADTQYF
TRBJ2-3 | TRBV7-3 | - | - | TGTGCCAGCAGCCAAACCAGGGAAGATACGCAGTATTTT | CASSQTREDTQYF
TRBJ1-2 | TRBV2 | - | - | TGTGCCAGCAGCGCAGAGTATGGCTACACCTTC | CASSAEYGYTF
TRBJ1-1 | TRBV7-8 | - | - | TGTGCCAGCAGCCACTCGAAGGGGAGGGGCACTGAAGCTTTCTTT | CASSHSKGRGTEAFF
TRBJ2-7 | TRBV5-5 | - | TRBD1 | TGTGCCAGCAGCCCCCGCCCTGCGGGACAGGGGTTAAACGAGCAGTACTTC | CASSPRPAGQGLNEQYF
TRBJ1-1 | TRBV5-1 | - | - | TGCGCCAGCAGATTCTCACCGACCAACACTGAAGCTTTCTTT | CASRFSPTNTEAFF
TRBJ1-2 | TRBV10-3 | once | - | TGTGCCACTCTACCCCCAGGGGACTATGGCTACACCTTC | CATLPPGDYGYTF
TRBJ1-2 | TRBV7-2 | - | - | TGTGCCAGCAGCTTAGGTTCCGGGTTTAGTGGCTACACCTTC | CASSLGSGFSGYTF
TRBJ2-2 | TRBV11-2 | few | - | TGTGCCAGCAGCTTAGATAGGGGTTCGAACACCGGGGAGCTGTTTTTT | CASSLDRGSNTGELFF
TRBJ1-2 | TRBV6-5 | - | - | TGTGCCAGCAGTTCCCCCGGTGGTCCGGTCGGAGGCTACACCTTC | CASSSPGGPVGGYTF
TRBJ2-7 | TRBV5-5 | - | - | TGTGCCAGCAGCTTGCCAGAAATAGGTCGGGAGCAGTACTTC | CASSLPEIGREQYF
TRBJ1-1 | TRBV20-1 | - | - | TGCAGTGCCTTGAACACTGAAGCTTTCTTT | CSALNTEAFF
TRBJ1-6 | TRBV25-1 | - | - | TGTGCCAGCAGTGAATTTAAGGGGTTGAGTTCACCCCTCCACTTT | CASSEFKGLSSPLHF
TRBJ1-4 | TRBV7-8 | few | - | TGTGCCAGCGGTGGGGGTGTGGACGAAAAACTGTTTTTT | CASGGGVDEKLFF
TRBJ2-1 | TRBV15 | - | - | TGTGCCACCAGCAGAGATCAAGGGGGGCGGCATGAGCAGTTCTTC | CATSRDQGGRHEQFF
TRBJ2-5 | TRBV27 | - | - | TGTGCCAGCAGTTTACGCGGGTTAGAGACCCAGTACTTC | CASSLRGLETQYF
TRBJ1-5 | TRBV7-8 | - | TRBD1 | TGTGCCAGCAGCCAGCGGGACAGGGTGGGTCAGCCCCAGCATTTT | CASSQRDRVGQPQHF
TRBJ1-1 | TRBV18 | - | - | TGTGCCAGCTCACCACCCGCCGGGGATAGGACTGAAGCTTTCTTT | CASSPPAGDRTEAFF
TRBJ1-6 | TRBV7-9 | - | - | TGTGCCAGCAGCAGAGGCTATCTTAATTCACCCCTCCACTTT | CASSRGYLNSPLHF
TRBJ1-2 | TRBV6-5 | once | TRBD1 | TGTGCCAGCAGATTGAGCCGGGACAGCCTTTATGGCTACACCTTC | CASRLSRDSLYGYTF
TRBJ1-4 | TRBV30 | - | TRBD1 | TGTGCCCTAGCGGGACAGTTAAATGAAAAACTGTTTTTT | CALAGQLNEKLFF
TRBJ2-7 | TRBV5-1 | - | - | TGCGCCAGCAGGCGCACAGGGATTGTCTACGAGCAGTACTTC | CASRRTGIVYEQYF
TRBJ2-2 | TRBV25-1 | - | - | TGTGCCAGCCGACCGTCTCGCGGGACCAACACCGGGGAGCTGTTTTTT | CASRPSRGTNTGELFF
TRBJ1-1 | TRBV7-9 | few | - | TGTGCCAGCAGTCTCCACCCGAACACTGAAGCTTTCTTT | CASSLHPNTEAFF
TRBJ1-2 | TRBV4-3 | - | TRBD1 | TGCGCCAGCAGCCGAGATACGGGACAGTCCTTCTATGGCTACACCTTC | CASSRDTGQSFYGYTF
TRBJ2-2 | TRBV7-2 | - | - | TGTGCCAGCAGCTTAGCAGGGGGGCGGATCACCGGGGAGCTGTTTTTT | CASSLAGGRITGELFF
TRBJ2-7 | TRBV5-8 | - | - | TGTGCCAGCAGCTGGGCCGTGGGACACTACGAGCAGTACTTC | CASSWAVGHYEQYF
TRBJ1-6 | TRBV19 | - | TRBD1 | TGTGCCAGTGCTACCGACGGTTCAACGGGACAGACATTCCCCCTCCACTTT | CASATDGSTGQTFPLHF
TRBJ1-2 | TRBV29-1 | - | TRBD1 | TGCAGCGTTGGAGACAGGGGAAATGGCTACACCTTC | CSVGDRGNGYTF
TRBJ1-4 | TRBV20-1 | - | - | TGCAGTGCTAGATTCCGCGAAAAACTGTTTTTT | CSARFREKLFF
TRBJ1-2 | TRBV4-1 | - | TRBD1 | TGCGCCAGCAGCCACCCCAGGACAGGACTTGGCTACACCTTC | CASSHPRTGLGYTF
TRBJ2-7 | TRBV5-1 | - | - | TGCGCCAGCAGCTTTTTGGATCCAGGCACCTACGAGCAGTACTTC | CASSFLDPGTYEQYF
TRBJ2-2 | TRBV2 | - | TRBD2 | TGTGCCAGCAGGTTTTCTAGCGGGGGTTTAGACACCGGGGAGCTGTTTTTT | CASRFSSGGLDTGELFF
TRBJ2-3 | TRBV12-5 | - | - | TGTGCTAGTGCCGGGCAGGCAACAGATACGCAGTATTTT | CASAGQATDTQYF
TRBJ1-6 | TRBV5-6 | - | TRBD1 | TGTGCCAGCAGCCCTAGACAGGGGTTTCCGTCACCCCTCCACTTT | CASSPRQGFPSPLHF
TRBJ1-5 | TRBV27 | - | - | TGTGCCAGCAGTTTTGCTCCCCAAAGTCAGCCCCAGCATTTT | CASSFAPQSQPQHF
TRBJ1-2 | TRBV6-1 | - | - | TGTGCCAGCAGTCGGACCGGGGTGGGGAAGGGAGGCTACACCTTC | CASSRTGVGKGGYTF
TRBJ1-5 | TRBV19 | - | TRBD1 | TGTGCCAGTAGACGAGCAGGGGGGCATCAGCCCCAGCATTTT | CASRRAGGHQPQHF
TRBJ2-2 | TRBV5-6 | once | - | TGTGCCAGCAGCTTGACGGACACCGGGGAGCTGTTTTTT | CASSLTDTGELFF
TRBJ1-1 | TRBV6-1 | - | - | TGTGCCAGCAGGGGGACGGGGGACACTGAAGCTTTCTTT | CASRGTGDTEAFF
TRBJ1-1 | TRBV5-1 | - | TRBD1 | TGCGCCAGCAGCTTAAGGTCGCACAGGGGAAGGGAAGCTTTCTTT | CASSLRSHRGREAFF
TRBJ2-4 | TRBV19 | - | TRBD2 | TGTGCCAGTAGTATTGGGACTAGCGGGATCCGAGCCAAAAACATTCAGTACTTC | CASSIGTSGIRAKNIQYF
TRBJ2-3 | TRBV7-9 | - | - | TGTGCCATTCCCCGCGACTCAGACGTAACAGATACGCAGTATTTT | CAIPRDSDVTDTQYF
TRBJ1-1 | TRBV7-2 | few | - | TGTGCCAGCAGCTTAGGGGGGACGGGGATGAACACTGAAGCTTTCTTT | CASSLGGTGMNTEAFF
TRBJ1-2 | TRBV7-9 | - | - | TGTGCCAGCAGCCTAACAGCTGACTATGGCTACACCTTC | CASSLTADYGYTF
TRBJ2-5 | TRBV10-3 | - | - | TGTGCCATCGGTTCCCAGGAAGAGACCCAGTACTTC | CAIGSQEETQYF
TRBJ1-6 | TRBV27 | - | - | TGTGCCAGCAGTCTCCGATTTCTAGGGAGGAATTCACCCCTCCACTTT | CASSLRFLGRNSPLHF